These 29 T cell receptor beta chains originate from one sample sequenced in a study of a mutant IDH1 vaccine in newly diagnosed glioma. Antigens for these TCRs are unknown. Measured with immunoSEQ multiplex PCR; TCRdb has only the in-frame clones, and not every one. The sample shows 110,000 or so clones, roughly nine tenths of them seen only once. Time point reported: week 11, during vaccination. The content of each vaccine dose was 300 ug of mutant IDH1 20-mer peptide, and topical imiquimod accompanied it. This specimen was PBMCs, taken from a glioma patient whose treatment included an IDH1 peptide vaccine. Receptors were obtained from a woman between 50 and 59 years old with glioma.

The chain recombines TRBV28 with TRBJ1-3, with unresolved D. The V end lost 2 bases, the J end lost 0 bases, and 5 bases lay between the germline ends. Germline V CDR1 and CDR2: MDHEN, SYDVKM. The CDR3 is made up of 14 amino acids. The CDR3 is CASSLPGSGNTIYF. CDR3 bases: TGTGCCAGCAGTTTACCGGGCTCTGGAAACACCATATATTTT.

This chain uses TRBV27 with TRBJ2-7; 10 bases line up with TRBD2. V lost 4 bases, J lost 6 bases, and 15 bases stayed unmatched. In germline, CDR1 is MNHEY, CDR2 SMNVEV (reference sequence). CDR3 length: 17 amino acids. In nucleotides, the CDR3 is TGTGCCAGCAGTTCTCGATTTAGCGGGAGGCACCTCACCGAGCAGTACTTC. This codes for CASSSRFSGRHLTEQYF.

V usage is TRBV7-8 and J usage is TRBJ1-5; D gene ambiguous. Looked up from germline, CDR1 is SGHVS and CDR2 is FQNEAQ. This CDR3 contains 12 residues. V was pared by 3 bases and J by 7 bases, with 7 bases between. This CDR3 is CASSFPDQPQHF. As DNA, the CDR3 is TGTGCCAGCAGCTTTCCAGACCAGCCCCAGCATTTT.

In regard to this clone: Additional DNA sequences in this sample encode the identical CDR3. The rearrangement links TRBV30 to TRBJ1-1; a weak D match, TRBD1 (5 bases). V lost 0 bases and J 9 bases, leaving 8 bases between the germline ends. Germline lookup yields CDR1 GTSNPN and CDR2 SVGIG (reference sequence). The length of the CDR3 is 11 residues. CDR3 in DNA: TGTGCCTGGAGTGTGGGGCGCAAAGCTTTCTTT. Translating gives CAWSVGRKAFF.

This clone is a singleton in its sample. This sequence joins TRBV18 and TRBJ2-1, with D possibly being TRBD2 (6 bases). This CDR3 comprises 14 residues. Trimming left V 6 bases short and J 4 bases short, with 13 bases between. Germline-derived CDR1 and CDR2 are KGHSH and LQKENI. CDR3 amino acids: CASSPGTSYNEQFF. The CDR3 DNA reads as TGTGCCAGCTCCCCCGGGACTTCTTACAATGAGCAGTTCTTC. The complete variable domain, with remaining parts taken from reference TRBV18 and TRBJ2-1, reads NAGVMQNPRHLVRRRGQEARLRCSPMKGHSHVYWYRQLPEEGLKFMVYLQKENIIDESGMPKERFSAEFPKEGPSILRIQQVVRGDSAAYFCASSPGTSYNEQFFGPGTRLTVL.

The chain recombines TRBV11-2 with TRBJ2-4; D remains ambiguous. Germline V gives CDR1 SGHAT, CDR2 FQNNGV. V was trimmed by 4 bases and J by 3 bases, leaving 16 bases between them. The CDR3 consists of 16 residues. The CDR3 loop is CASSSPGAVGKNIQYF. The CDR3, as DNA: TGTGCCAGCAGCTCGCCGGGCGCGGTGGGCAAAAACATTCAGTACTTC.

The chain is built from TRBV7-9 and TRBJ1-1, with D possibly TRBD1 on 5 matching bases. The germline V gene encodes CDR1 SEHNR and CDR2 FQNEAQ (reference sequence). V lost 3 bases to trimming and J lost 11 bases, with 19 bases between them. This CDR3 contains 14 residues. CDR3 nucleotides: TGTGCCAGCAGCTTGACGGGGAGAAGGTCAGGGGCTTTCTTT. Amino acid sequence: CASSLTGRRSGAFF. Complete variable domain (other parts from reference TRBV7-9 and TRBJ1-1): DTGVSQNPRHKITKRGQNVTFRCDPISEHNRLYWYRQTLGQGPEFLTYFQNEAQLEKSRLLSDRFSAERPKGSFSTLEIQRTEQGDSAMYLCASSLTGRRSGAFFGQGTRLTVV.

The rearrangement joins TRBV18 to TRBJ2-7; 7 bases agree with TRBD2. The germline gives CDR1 KGHSH, CDR2 LQKENI. The J segment lost 3 bases and the V segment lost 6 bases, leaving 2 bases of the junction unmatched. The CDR3 is 12 amino acids. CDR3 sequence: CASSGTNYEQYF. CDR3 sequence (DNA): TGTGCCAGCTCTGGGACTAACTACGAGCAGTACTTC.

The chain couples TRBV6-5 to TRBJ1-1; D is undetermined. The CDR3 has 14 amino acids. Deletions cut 5 bases from V and 5 bases from J, with 15 bases between. Germline CDR1 reads MNHEY; CDR2 reads SVGAGI. CDR3 protein: CASSPFEGGTEAFF. The CDR3, as DNA: TGTGCCAGCAGTCCTTTCGAGGGAGGGACTGAAGCTTTCTTT.

The chain carries TRBV6-6 and TRBJ2-5; 8 nucleotides agree with TRBD2. The CDR3 is 16 amino acids. V lost 3 bases and J lost 4; bases outside the gene matches: 10. The germline V gene has CDR1 MNHNY and CDR2 SVGAGI (reference sequence). CDR3 nucleotide sequence: TGTGCCAGCAGTTATTTCCTACGGCTAGCGGGAGAGACCCAGTACTTC. Translating gives CASSYFLRLAGETQYF.

V gene TRBV18 combines with J gene TRBJ2-2; 8 bases are shared with TRBD2. Germline V gene data show CDR1 as KGHSH and CDR2 as LQKENI. V lost 4 bases to trimming and J lost 7 bases; unmatched junction nucleotides: 11. The length of the CDR3 is 16 residues. Written as DNA, the CDR3 is TGTGCCAGCTCACTCCTCCCGGGAGGGAGCGGCGGGGAGCTGTTTTTT. Residues: CASSLLPGGSGGELFF.

The chain combines TRBV6-1 with TRBJ1-1; 10 bases line up with TRBD1. V shed 6 bases, J shed 4 bases, and the junction held 5 bases outside the gene matches. Germline V gene sequence: CDR1 MNHNS, CDR2 SASEGT. The CDR3 consists of 14 residues. Here the CDR3 DNA reads TGTGCCAGCAGGCGACAGGGGGCGTCCACTGAAGCTTTCTTT. This gives the protein CASRRQGASTEAFF.

The J gene is TRBJ1-2, the V gene TRBV28, with 9 bases that match TRBD1. There are 14 residues in the CDR3. From germline, CDR1 is MDHEN and CDR2 SYDVKM. Trimming removed 3 bases from V and 7 bases from J; junction bases left unmatched: 6. The CDR3 region has the DNA TGTGCCAGCAGTTTGACAGGGGGTTGGATTGGCTACACCTTC. Translated, it gives CASSLTGGWIGYTF.

This clone was recorded a few times. The J gene is TRBJ1-1, the V gene TRBV2; no reliable D call. Per the germline V gene, CDR1 is SNHLY and CDR2 is FYNNEI. V was trimmed by 4 bases and J by 4 bases, leaving 13 bases between them. The CDR3 contains 14 residues. The CDR3 sequence: CASSAQILSTEAFF. CDR3 sequence (DNA): TGTGCCAGCAGTGCACAGATACTCTCCACTGAAGCTTTCTTT.

The J gene is TRBJ1-1, the V gene TRBV6-5; D not certain. The V and J ends lost 5 bases and 11 bases respectively, with 15 bases between them. This CDR3 region has 12 residues. Germline CDR1 reads MNHEY; CDR2 reads SVGAGI. The CDR3 DNA sequence: TGTGCCAGCAGTGAAGGCCTCCTAAGGGCTTTCTTT. As protein: CASSEGLLRAFF.

This chain connects TRBV10-3 to TRBJ2-3; the match to TRBD1 covers 9 bases. Trimming took 4 bases from V and 7 from J; bases not matched to a gene: 12. The CDR3 runs 16 residues. CDR1 is ENHRY, CDR2 SYGVKD, per germline. CDR3 sequence: CAISGNRDREQNTQYF. Written as DNA, the CDR3 is TGTGCCATCAGTGGTAACCGGGACAGGGAACAAAATACGCAGTATTTT.

The J gene is TRBJ2-7, the V gene TRBV11-2, with 7 positions matching TRBD2. After removal of 4 bases from V and 1 base from J, the junction contained 7 bases not matched to a gene. The CDR3 sequence is 15 residues long. Germline V gives CDR1 SGHAT, CDR2 FQNNGV. CDR3 residues: CASSSRPAGSYEQYF. CDR3 DNA sequence: TGTGCCAGCAGCTCTCGTCCAGCGGGATCCTACGAGCAGTACTTC.

The chain links TRBV5-8 to TRBJ1-5; no definite D call. The CDR3 contains 12 residues. Per the germline V gene, CDR1 is SGHTS and CDR2 is YDEGEE. V dropped 2 bases and J dropped 2 bases, with 2 bases sitting between them. The CDR3 DNA follows: TGTGCCAGCAGCTTTGGCAATCAGCCCCAGCATTTT. The encoded protein is CASSFGNQPQHF.

The chain has TRBV28 and TRBJ1-4, with D possibly matching TRBD1 (6 bases). The CDR3 has 13 amino acids. V was pared by 2 bases and J by 11 bases, with 12 bases between. CDR1 is MDHEN, CDR2 SYDVKM, per germline. This chain's CDR3 is CASSLQGKWKLFF. CDR3 DNA: TGTGCCAGCAGTTTACAGGGGAAGTGGAAACTGTTTTTT.

The rearrangement uses TRBV7-3 and TRBJ1-2; D unresolved. With 0 bases removed from V and 0 bases from J, the gap between germline ends came to 14 bases. CDR1 SGHTA and CDR2 FQGTGA come from the germline V gene. The CDR3 sequence is 17 residues long. CDR3 sequence (DNA): TGTGCCAGCAGCTTAACGAGGGAAGACGGAACTAACTATGGCTACACCTTC. Translation gives CASSLTREDGTNYGYTF.

CDR3 in amino acids: CASSQDTFETTEAFF. The CDR3 nucleotides are TGTGCCAGCAGCCAAGACACCTTCGAGACCACTGAAGCTTTCTTT. The chain combines TRBV7-2 with TRBJ1-1; the D is unclear. Trimming shortened V by 5 bases and J by 4 bases, and 17 bases separated the two germline ends. Germline CDR1 SGHTA, CDR2 FQGNSA. This CDR3 region has 15 residues. Full variable domain (remainder filled in from reference TRBV7-2 and TRBJ1-1): GAGVSQSPSNKVTEKGKDVELRCDPISGHTALYWYRQSLGQGLEFLIYFQGNSAPDKSGLPSDRFSAERTGGSVSTLTIQRTQQEDSAVYLCASSQDTFETTEAFFGQGTRLTVV.

The V call is TRBV5-1, the J call TRBJ2-1; TRBD1 aligns across 10 bases. CDR1 is SGHRS and CDR2 is YFSETQ in the germline V gene. V shed 0 bases, J shed 15 bases, and the junction held 18 bases outside the gene matches. CDR3 size: 17 residues. This chain's CDR3 is CASSLGDRGRPGLKSFF. In DNA, the CDR3 is TGCGCCAGCAGCTTGGGGGACAGGGGACGCCCGGGTCTAAAGTCGTTCTTC.

CDR3 in amino acids: CASSEAGGQGAAEQYF. CDR3 coding DNA: TGTGCCAGCAGTGAAGCTGGGGGACAGGGGGCCGCCGAGCAGTACTTC. This sequence joins TRBV2 and TRBJ2-5; 12 bases match TRBD1. The end of the DNA is better explained by TRBJ2-7, so the J call may be wrong. This CDR3 has 16 amino acids. Germline lookup yields CDR1 SNHLY and CDR2 FYNNEI.

The chain links TRBV5-8 to TRBJ1-2, with D possibly being TRBD1 (6 bases). Germline CDR1 reads SGHTS; CDR2 reads YDEGEE. The CDR3 is made up of 17 amino acids. The germline V and J ends were trimmed by 4 bases and 3 bases, with 22 bases remaining between them. The CDR3 nucleotides are TGTGCCAGCAGCCCGAGGGGACATCAATTTGGGTACTATGGCTACACCTTC. It yields the protein CASSPRGHQFGYYGYTF.

This chain uses TRBV6-5 with TRBJ1-1; no reliable D call. The CDR3 consists of 13 residues. Germline CDR1 and CDR2: MNHEY and SVGAGI. V was clipped by 5 bases and J by 2 bases, with 9 bases between them. The CDR3 spells CASSEQQNTEAFF. Written as DNA, the CDR3 is TGTGCCAGCAGTGAACAGCAAAACACTGAAGCTTTCTTT.

This chain links TRBV27 with TRBJ2-1, with 9 bases matching TRBD2. Germline CDR1 reads MNHEY; CDR2 reads SMNVEV (reference sequence). V lost 6 bases and J lost 7; bases outside the gene matches: 13. CDR3 length: 16 amino acids. For the CDR3, the DNA is TGTGCCAGCAGCCATAATAGCGGGAGAAATCGAAATGAGCAGTTCTTC. Its protein product is CASSHNSGRNRNEQFF.

The V call is TRBV10-3, the J call TRBJ1-3; D call uncertain. The CDR3 loop spans 14 amino acids. The germline gives CDR1 ENHRY, CDR2 SYGVKD. Trimming cost V 6 bases and J 0 bases, with 9 bases left between them. Written as DNA, the CDR3 is TGTGCCATCAGAGGCGGAATCTCTGGAAACACCATATATTTT. Amino acid sequence: CAIRGGISGNTIYF.

The V and J genes are TRBV23-1 and TRBJ1-4; D remains ambiguous. TRBV23-1 is annotated as an ORF whose role is uncertain. The CDR3 extends over 13 amino acids. V dropped 7 bases and J dropped 6 bases, with 12 bases sitting between them. The CDR3 protein is CASTQPWDEKLFF. The CDR3 region has the DNA TGCGCCAGCACCCAACCCTGGGATGAAAAACTGTTTTTT.

V and J are TRBV6-1 and TRBJ1-5; D remains unclear. The V gene's germline CDR1 is MNHNS and CDR2 SASEGT. The V and J ends lost 4 bases and 4 bases respectively, with 14 bases between them. This CDR3 region has 15 residues. The CDR3 loop is CASSVWAEQNQPQHF. The CDR3 DNA sequence: TGTGCCAGCAGTGTATGGGCAGAGCAGAATCAGCCCCAGCATTTT.